This TCR beta chain was obtained from a study of T cell clusters in autoimmune cytopenias (dated by TCRdb to about 2019). Some background on the complete study: TRB sequencing reached a median depth of about 52,000 reads per sample and yielded a median of 2,350 distinct TRB clonotypes per sample. The study was designed to test whether a disease-specific immune repertoire signature usable as a blood-based biomarker is carried by autoimmune cytopenia patients. Alongside healthy, CLL and autoimmune hepatitis controls, autoimmune cytopenia patients had their peripheral blood TRB and IGH repertoires sequenced at active disease and again during treatment follow-up. The study at large found these results: The T cell clusters were defined only in silico, and the functional role of the clusters still needed to be validated experimentally. Shifts in the TRB repertoire, including less even repertoires in secondary cytopenia and CLL, were mostly a reflection of lymphoma bias and not of autoimmunity. Healthy donors had almost three times as many exclusive TRB clusters as active autoimmune hepatitis patients, a finding consistent with an autoimmunity-wide signature. The cluster-lack signature was not observed for secondary cytopenia versus CLL, as the signature was apparently masked by the dominant lymphoma-associated repertoire. GLIPH results suggested that primary autoimmune cytopenia patients were missing physiological T cell clusters, with about 53 clusters found only in healthy donors compared with 15 to 20 found only in patients.

The CDR3, cysteine through phenylalanine, is 14 amino acids long. The DNA sequence is not available. Per the germline V gene (reference sequence), DFQATT is the CDR1 and SNEGSKA is the CDR2. On this clonotype itself: There is no known antigen for this receptor.

Per sample, around 0.25 ug of peripheral blood genomic DNA, approximately 40,000 genome equivalents, was used for TRB amplification. TRB rearrangements were amplified by multiplex PCR using a touch-down protocol with TRB-A and TRB-B primer pools mixed in one tube. Two consecutive PCR reactions with Phusion HS II polymerase added Illumina adapters and sample indices to the amplicons. The amplicons were gel-purified using the NucleoSpin Gel and PCR Clean-up kit, after which quantification was performed by Qubit and quality was checked on an Agilent 2100 Bioanalyzer. Sequencing of the libraries was performed on an Illumina MiSeq with 600-cycle, single-indexed, paired-end runs. On the authors' methods: MiXCR version 2.1.12, together with the default MiXCR reference library, was used to align and assemble the TRB reads. A clone was defined by each unique CDR3 nucleotide sequence, and the analysis included only productive sequences with two or more reads. To assess repertoire diversity, an R script computed alpha-parameterized diversity profiles (alpha 0 to 5), which included the Shannon (alpha 1) and Simpson (alpha 2) indices. The tcR package was used to compute combinatorial TRB VJ usage, and cohorts were compared on this usage by principal component analysis with ade4. TCRbeta CDR3s were clustered with GLIPH on cohort pairs matched by age and read depth, and cluster frequencies were compared by Wilcoxon test. Each CDR3 protein sequence appears as one entry after TCRdb reprocessed the reads, and no DNA is included. The V and J calls were determined by TCRdb, not by the authors. The data table for this sample lists more than 13,000 distinct CDR3 sequences. The leading ten clones occupy approximately 2% of the sample.

Rearrangement joined TRBV20-1 to TRBJ2-1; the D call from TCRdb, TRBD2, cannot be confirmed without DNA. The specimen sequenced was peripheral blood. The clonotype was recovered from a human donor with an autoimmune cytopenia or autoimmune hepatitis (not recorded which). The CDR3 loop reads CSAERLAGGDEQFF.